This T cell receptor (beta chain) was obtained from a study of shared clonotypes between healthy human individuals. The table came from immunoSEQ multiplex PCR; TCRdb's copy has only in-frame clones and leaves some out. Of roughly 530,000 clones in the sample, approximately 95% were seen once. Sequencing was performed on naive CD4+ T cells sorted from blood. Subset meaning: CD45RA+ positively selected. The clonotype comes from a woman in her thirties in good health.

In DNA, the CDR3 is TGCAGCGGTTCCACAGGACACACAGAAACTGAAGCTTTCTTT. Protein sequence: CSGSTGHTETEAFF. The chain has TRBV29-1 and TRBJ1-1, with D tentatively TRBD1 (5 bases). The CDR3 is 14 amino acids. Deletions cut 7 bases from V and 5 bases from J, with 20 bases between. CDR1 is SQVTM and CDR2 is ANQGSEA in the germline V gene.